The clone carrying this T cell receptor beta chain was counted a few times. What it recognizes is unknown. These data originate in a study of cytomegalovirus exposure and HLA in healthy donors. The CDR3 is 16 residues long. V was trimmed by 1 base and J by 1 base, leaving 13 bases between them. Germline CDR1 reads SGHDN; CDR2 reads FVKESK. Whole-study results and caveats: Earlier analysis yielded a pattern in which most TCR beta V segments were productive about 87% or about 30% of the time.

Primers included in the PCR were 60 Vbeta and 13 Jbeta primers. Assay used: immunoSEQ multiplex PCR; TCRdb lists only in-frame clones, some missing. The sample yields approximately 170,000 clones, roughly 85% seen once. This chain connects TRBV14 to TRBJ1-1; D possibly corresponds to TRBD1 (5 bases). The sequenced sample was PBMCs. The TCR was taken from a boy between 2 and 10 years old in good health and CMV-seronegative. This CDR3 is CASSQGGAAQNTEAFF. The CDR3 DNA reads TGTGCCAGCAGCCAAGGGGGCGCAGCCCAGAACACTGAAGCTTTCTTT.